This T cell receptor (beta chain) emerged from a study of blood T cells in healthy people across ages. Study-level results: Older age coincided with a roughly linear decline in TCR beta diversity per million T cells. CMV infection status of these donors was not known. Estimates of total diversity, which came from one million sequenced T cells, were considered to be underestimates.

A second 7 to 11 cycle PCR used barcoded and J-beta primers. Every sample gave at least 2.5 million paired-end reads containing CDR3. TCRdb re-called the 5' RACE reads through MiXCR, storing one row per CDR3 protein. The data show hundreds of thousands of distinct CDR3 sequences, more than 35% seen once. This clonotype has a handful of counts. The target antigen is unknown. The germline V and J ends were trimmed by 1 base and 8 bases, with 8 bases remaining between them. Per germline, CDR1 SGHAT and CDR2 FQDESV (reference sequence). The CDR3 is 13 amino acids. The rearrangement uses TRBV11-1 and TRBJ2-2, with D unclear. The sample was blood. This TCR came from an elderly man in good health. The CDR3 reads CASSLVREGELFF. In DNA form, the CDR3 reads TGTGCCAGCAGCTTAGTGCGCGAGGGGGAGCTGTTTTTT.